This is a list of T cell receptor beta chains from one sample in a study of T-cell memory formation after mild COVID-19. From the 5' RACE reads, TCRdb called clonotypes with MiXCR, one entry per CDR3 protein. The table shows more than 250,000 distinct CDR3 sequences, with roughly 16% occurring only once. The material sequenced was PBMCs or a T cell subset sorted from them (not recorded which). These receptor sequences come from a man aged 18 to 29 who had mild COVID-19 (a few samples of this study predate the infection). Cell type and time point are not known. The CDR3 runs from the conserved cysteine through the conserved F or W. A D gene is named only where the DNA matches it firmly. Only part of the rows carry a size: once, few, many, or a class if the clone is expanded.

clone size	V gene	D gene	J gene	CDR3 protein	CDR3 DNA
.	TRBV7-2	.	TRBJ2-5	CASSLDRQAKETQYF	TGTGCCAGCAGCTTAGACAGACAGGCCAAAGAGACCCAGTACTTC
.	TRBV5-6	.	TRBJ2-1	CASSLSRYNEQFF	TGTGCCAGCAGCTTGAGTCGGTACAATGAGCAGTTCTTC
few	TRBV5-1	.	TRBJ1-6	CASSLGADYNSPLHF	TGCGCCAGCAGCTTGGGTGCAGACTATAATTCACCCCTCCACTTT
.	TRBV7-3	.	TRBJ2-2	CASSGRAGELFF	TGTGCCAGCAGCGGACGGGCCGGGGAGCTGTTTTTT
.	TRBV10-3	.	TRBJ2-3	CAIRGTLGVAGTDTQYF	TGTGCCATCAGAGGAACCTTGGGGGTAGCGGGCACAGATACGCAGTATTTT
.	TRBV5-1	.	TRBJ2-2	CASSFNEGGTGELFF	TGCGCCAGCAGCTTTAACGAGGGAGGCACCGGGGAGCTGTTTTTT
few	TRBV6-4	.	TRBJ1-5	CASNWTPYQPQHF	TGTGCCAGCAATTGGACACCCTATCAGCCCCAGCATTTT
few	TRBV4-3	.	TRBJ1-1	CASSQGRENTEAFF	TGCGCCAGCAGCCAAGGGCGGGAAAACACTGAAGCTTTCTTT
.	TRBV4-1	TRBD2	TRBJ2-5	CASSQDFRASGGLETQYF	TGCGCCAGCAGCCAAGACTTTCGGGCTAGCGGGGGGTTAGAGACCCAGTACTTC
few	TRBV4-3	.	TRBJ2-3	CASSQVAPGKYTDTQYF	TGCGCCAGCAGCCAAGTTGCTCCGGGGAAGTACACAGATACGCAGTATTTT
.	TRBV10-3	TRBD1	TRBJ1-1	CAISESSGGTEAFF	TGTGCCATCAGTGAAAGTTCAGGGGGCACTGAAGCTTTCTTT
.	TRBV6-5	.	TRBJ1-2	CASSYGYGYTF	TGTGCCAGCAGTTACGGCTATGGCTACACCTTC
.	TRBV19	.	TRBJ1-1	CASSIVAGGYTEAFF	TGTGCCAGTAGTATTGTGGCCGGGGGATACACTGAAGCTTTCTTT
few	TRBV6-2/TRBV6-3	.	TRBJ2-7	CASDPGEGEGTYEQYF	TGTGCCAGCGACCCGGGAGAGGGTGAGGGGACCTACGAGCAGTACTTC
.	TRBV4-2	TRBD2	TRBJ2-1	CASSRQRGVDDNEQFF	TGTGCCAGCAGCCGGCAGCGGGGGGTAGACGACAATGAGCAGTTCTTC
.	TRBV7-3	TRBD2	TRBJ2-3	CASSFVAGGSTDTQYF	TGTGCCAGCAGCTTCGTAGCGGGGGGAAGCACAGATACGCAGTATTTT
.	TRBV6-5	TRBD1	TRBJ2-2	CASSLTGTANTGELFF	TGTGCCAGCAGTCTCACCGGGACAGCGAACACCGGGGAGCTGTTTTTT
few	TRBV24-1	.	TRBJ1-2	CATSDSGFSYGYTF	TGTGCCACCAGTGATTCAGGGTTTTCCTATGGCTACACCTTC
many	TRBV7-9	.	TRBJ2-5	CASSTQGGETQYF	TGTGCCAGCAGCACACAGGGTGGGGAGACCCAGTACTTC
.	TRBV20-1	.	TRBJ1-2	CSAGGTAANYGYTF	TGCAGTGCTGGGGGGACGGCGGCTAACTATGGCTACACCTTC
.	TRBV6-6	TRBD1	TRBJ2-7	CASSYTWEPKGQTHEQYF	TGTGCCAGCAGTTATACCTGGGAACCGAAGGGACAGACCCACGAGCAGTACTTC
many	TRBV7-2	TRBD2	TRBJ2-3	CASSTGLAGGHDTQYF	TGTGCCAGCAGCACGGGACTAGCGGGCGGCCATGATACGCAGTATTTT
few	TRBV7-9	.	TRBJ1-4	CASSPEWEKLFF	TGTGCCAGCAGCCCCGAATGGGAAAAACTGTTTTTT
.	TRBV7-9	TRBD2	TRBJ2-1	CASLTSGVYEQFF	TGTGCCAGCCTAACTAGCGGGGTTTATGAGCAGTTCTTC
few	TRBV7-2	.	TRBJ1-2	CASSPRTDYGYTF	TGTGCCAGCAGCCCGAGGACAGATTATGGCTACACCTTC
.	TRBV3-1	.	TRBJ1-1	CASSQGAGQGGTEAFF	TGTGCCAGCAGCCAAGGGGCGGGCCAAGGAGGCACTGAAGCTTTCTTT
few	TRBV12-3/TRBV12-4	.	TRBJ2-5	CASSFGGLGTQYF	TGTGCCAGCAGTTTCGGCGGGCTCGGGACCCAGTACTTC
.	TRBV20-1	TRBD2	TRBJ2-5	CSPTSGGLQETQYF	TGCAGTCCGACTAGCGGGGGACTTCAAGAGACCCAGTACTTC
few	TRBV9	.	TRBJ2-5	CASSPFSGAGETQYF	TGTGCCAGCAGCCCCTTCTCTGGGGCCGGGGAGACCCAGTACTTC
few	TRBV27	TRBD1	TRBJ2-7	CASSSRDRATYEQYF	TGTGCCAGCAGTTCCAGGGACAGGGCTACCTACGAGCAGTACTTC
.	TRBV12-3/TRBV12-4	.	TRBJ2-5	CASRLTGVRETQYF	TGTGCCAGCAGATTAACGGGGGTTCGAGAGACCCAGTACTTC
.	TRBV6-2/TRBV6-3	TRBD1	TRBJ1-4	CASTPPGQGATNEKLFF	TGTGCCAGCACCCCACCGGGACAGGGGGCAACTAATGAAAAACTGTTTTTT
many	TRBV7-2	.	TRBJ2-1	CASDRAGGRNEQFF	TGTGCCAGCGACAGGGCGGGGGGTCGGAATGAGCAGTTCTTC
.	TRBV7-2	.	TRBJ2-5	CASSLFLGSWETQYF	TGTGCCAGCAGCTTGTTTTTGGGTAGCTGGGAGACCCAGTACTTC
many	TRBV7-6	TRBD2	TRBJ2-3	CASSSRGGHGDTQYF	TGTGCCAGCAGTTCCCGGGGGGGGCACGGAGATACGCAGTATTTT
.	TRBV19	TRBD2	TRBJ2-1	CASSTSGGQQFF	TGTGCCAGTAGTACATCGGGGGGGCAACAGTTCTTC
few	TRBV3-1	.	TRBJ2-3	CASSHYSQTARKEQYF	TGTGCCAGCAGCCATTACTCCCAGACAGCTCGAAAAGAGCAGTATTTT
few	TRBV20-1	.	TRBJ2-1	CSARSRVYNEQFF	TGCAGTGCTAGATCGCGGGTGTACAATGAGCAGTTCTTC
few	TRBV5-1	TRBD1	TRBJ2-2	CASSWGQEWAGELFF	TGCGCCAGCAGCTGGGGACAGGAGTGGGCCGGGGAGCTGTTTTTT
.	TRBV10-2	.	TRBJ2-5	CATSRGHRETQYF	TGCGCCACCTCGAGAGGCCACCGGGAGACCCAGTACTTC
many	TRBV7-9	TRBD2	TRBJ2-3	CASSLSGGRTDTQYF	TGTGCCAGCAGCTTAAGCGGGGGCCGGACAGATACGCAGTATTTT
few	TRBV4-1	.	TRBJ2-3	CASSQEGIRLSTDTQYF	TGCGCCAGCAGCCAAGAGGGGATACGACTTAGCACAGATACGCAGTATTTT
.	TRBV20-1	TRBD2	TRBJ2-3	CSVTGTRPTDTQYF	TGCAGTGTTACGGGGACTAGGCCCACAGATACGCAGTATTTT
.	TRBV7-2	.	TRBJ2-1	CASSPVGEQFF	TGTGCCAGCAGCCCCGTAGGTGAGCAGTTCTTC
.	TRBV7-8	.	TRBJ1-6	CASSPQVRNSPLHF	TGTGCCAGCAGCCCACAGGTCCGTAATTCACCCCTCCACTTT
.	TRBV12-3/TRBV12-4	.	TRBJ1-5	CASSQGSQPQHF	TGTGCCAGCAGCCAGGGAAGTCAGCCCCAGCATTTT
few	TRBV15	TRBD1	TRBJ1-5	CATSIGTGINQPQHF	TGTGCCACCAGCATAGGGACAGGGATAAATCAGCCCCAGCATTTT
few	TRBV9	TRBD1	TRBJ2-1	CASSAGTGGLYEQFF	TGTGCCAGCAGCGCCGGGACAGGGGGCCTCTATGAGCAGTTCTTC
.	TRBV5-1	.	TRBJ1-1	CASSLVFLGMDTEAFF	TGCGCCAGCAGCTTGGTGTTTCTGGGGATGGACACTGAAGCTTTCTTT
few	TRBV7-2	.	TRBJ2-2	CASSRYRAKNTGELFF	TGTGCCAGCAGCCGCTACAGGGCGAAGAACACCGGGGAGCTGTTTTTT
.	TRBV6-5	.	TRBJ1-1	CASSYSATNTEAFF	TGTGCCAGCAGTTACTCGGCCACGAACACTGAAGCTTTCTTT
few	TRBV15	.	TRBJ2-2	CATSRDRGTEELFF	TGTGCCACCAGCAGAGATCGGGGCACCGAGGAGCTGTTTTTT
.	TRBV5-1	.	TRBJ1-1	CASSLGPRTAFDEAFF	TGCGCCAGCAGCTTGGGTCCGCGGACAGCATTTGATGAAGCTTTCTTT
many	TRBV5-1	.	TRBJ2-2	CASTFHTNTGELFF	TGCGCCAGCACATTCCACACGAACACCGGGGAGCTGTTTTTT
.	TRBV7-9	.	TRBJ2-4	CASSLGFSETSNIQYF	TGTGCCAGCAGCTTAGGGTTTTCGGAGACAAGCAACATTCAGTACTTC